A selection of T cell receptor beta chains follows, all from one sample in a study of blood T cell repertoires in COVID-19. TCRdb keeps only in-frame clones here, not all; method: immunoSEQ multiplex PCR. This sample yields around 67,000 clones, of which 70% to 85% are seen a single time; less than 40% belongs to the top ten. Source material: peripheral blood. The receptors derive from a woman in her 70s with acute or convalescent COVID-19. The CDR3 runs from the conserved cysteine through the conserved F or W. A D gene is named only where the DNA matches it firmly. Clone size is given for some rows only: seen once, a few or many times, or a class if the clone is expanded.

j_call d_call clone_size v_call cdr3_nt cdr3_aa
TRBJ1-3 NA NA TRBV19 TGTGCCAGTAGTACTGGGGGCAATATTGGACCTGGAAACACCATATATTTT CASSTGGNIGPGNTIYF
TRBJ2-1 TRBD2 NA TRBV19 TGTGCCAGTAGTCTCCGGGGGGGGGACAATGAGCAGTTCTTC CASSLRGGDNEQFF
TRBJ2-3 TRBD1 once TRBV9 TGTGCCAGCAGCCCACGACAGGGCGCAGATACGCAGTATTTT CASSPRQGADTQYF
TRBJ2-3 NA NA TRBV6-5 TGTGCCAGCGGGAGCGGGCCCACAGATACGCAGTATTTT CASGSGPTDTQYF
TRBJ2-1 NA NA TRBV7-8 TGTGCCAGCAGCCCCGGGGAGGTGGTCTCCAATGAGCAGTTCTTC CASSPGEVVSNEQFF
TRBJ2-5 TRBD1 NA TRBV11-1 TGTGCCAGCAGCTTACCAAACAGGGGCCAAGAGACCCAGTACTTC CASSLPNRGQETQYF
TRBJ2-5 TRBD1 NA TRBV14 TGTGCCAGCAGCCAAGGACGCTTCGGACAGGCGAGAGAGACCCAGTACTTC CASSQGRFGQARETQYF
TRBJ2-7 NA NA TRBV6-2/TRBV6-3 TGTGCCAGCAGCCCCTTTGGGGCCTCCAGGGTCTACGAGCAGTACTTC CASSPFGASRVYEQYF
TRBJ2-7 TRBD1 NA TRBV19 TGTGCCAGTAGGAGAGACAGGGGGAAGGGCGAGCAGTACTTC CASRRDRGKGEQYF
TRBJ2-7 TRBD2 once TRBV3-1/TRBV3-2 TGTGCCAGCAGCCAAGTATTGGGGCGGGGGGGCCGAGTTCCCAACGAGCAGTACTTC CASSQVLGRGGRVPNEQYF
TRBJ1-5 TRBD1 NA TRBV6-5 TGTGCCAGCAGCAGACAGGGGGATCAGCCCCAGCATTTT CASSRQGDQPQHF
TRBJ2-1 TRBD2 NA TRBV10-3 TGTGCCATCAGTGAGTCGGGGGCTAGCGGGAGGGCCTCCAATGAGCAGTTCTTC CAISESGASGRASNEQFF
TRBJ1-2 TRBD1 few TRBV6-5 TGTGCCAGCAGTTACTCGACGGGACAGTTAGGAGGCTACACCTTC CASSYSTGQLGGYTF
TRBJ1-2 NA NA TRBV5-4 TGTGCCAGCAGCATGGGACTGAGTAACTATGGCTACACCTTC CASSMGLSNYGYTF
TRBJ2-3 TRBD1 NA TRBV3-1/TRBV3-2 TGTGCCAGCAGCCGACAGGGGGCGCACACAGATACGCAGTATTTT CASSRQGAHTDTQYF
TRBJ2-5 TRBD2 NA TRBV6-6 TGTGCCAGCAGGACAGCGGGGGGGCCTGGAGAGACCCAGTACTTC CASRTAGGPGETQYF